This TCR beta chain was profiled in a study of T cell responses to AZD1222 COVID-19 vaccine (dated by TCRdb to about 2021). Study-level background: A total of over 230 trial participants underwent TCR sequencing, of whom approximately 200 had received two doses of AZD1222 and roughly 26 had received two doses of the MenACWY control vaccine. Trial participants were enrolled by age into 18-55, 56-69 and 70-plus year subgroups, with roughly 160, 29 and 62 TCR-sequenced participants respectively. Overall study outcomes, separate from this receptor: Because no day 14 peak-response samples were available, the repertoires could be characterized only after the peak T cell response. Vaccine-associated CD4 TCRs spanned the whole spike protein, with dominant responses in regions 160-218 and 743-854. The 56-69-year group was small, and its depth increase did not reach significance, likely because of low power. After two AZD1222 doses, both the breadth and the depth of spike-specific TCRs were significantly higher than at day 0 and than in MenACWY recipients. Only five or six AZD1222 recipients were SARS-CoV-2 seropositive at baseline, limiting conclusions about previously exposed vaccinees. Most participants were white British and females outnumbered males, and the authors suggested that clonal diversity may have been underestimated. Epitopes outside the regions mutated in the B.1.351 and B.1.1.7 variants were reportedly recognized by nearly half of the unique spike-specific TCRs.

With regard to this clone: Which antigen it targets is not known. Per-nucleotide qualities are absent, and no much larger clonotype sits a single base away.

The CDR3 regions of human TCRbeta chains were analyzed by immunosequencing. In the authors' own workflow: Repertoire TCRs were matched against a reference library of SARS-CoV-2-specific TCRs generated with the MIRA antigen-specificity platform. Breadth meant the fraction of unique TCRs that were SARS-CoV-2-associated, whereas depth meant the fraction of total T cells that were SARS-CoV-2-associated. Each spike-specific TCR was assigned to its reactive spike region and to a CD4 or CD8 class using the MIRA data. Log10-transformed breadth and depth values were compared by one-way ANOVA with Sidak's multiple comparisons tests. TCRdb holds this immuneACCESS table with in-frame rearrangements only. Some clones are missing; in checked studies, unresolved V genes explain under half, and the rest has no known cause. V and J calls and clone size are given by that table; D and trimming were obtained from the DNA. In this sample the table shows 80,000 to 90,000 clones, about 90% of which occur a single time. Together, the top ten hold around 5.2% of the sample.

The time point label, as the study defines it: baseline before first vaccination. This sample's treatment or condition label indicates: meningococcal conjugate vaccine given as trial control. Samples from vaccinated people were obtained from the UK trials COV001 and COV002, which included a single-blind randomized controlled phase 2/3 trial of AZD1222 (ChAdOx1 nCoV-19) in healthy adults. Trial participant PBMC samples were collected at day 0 and day 28 after the second dose for TCRbeta chain sequencing. The CDR3 runs 16 residues from the cysteine to the phenylalanine. Left in the record is the CDR3 DNA by itself, 48 bases read in frame from the first base. The germline V gene encodes CDR1 MNHEY and CDR2 SMNVEV (reference sequence). The junction shows trimming of 5 bases on V and 4 bases on J, plus 20 bases between the germline ends.

The specimen comprised peripheral blood, sampled on day 0 of MenACWY control vaccination. The sequence joins TRBV27 to TRBJ1-2, and the D gene may be TRBD1, 5 bases matching. This TCR derives from an adult in good health. This receptor carries the CDR3 CASSPRQPDKGYGYTF. The nucleotides are TGTGCCAGCAGTCCTCGACAGCCCGATAAAGGCTATGGCTACACCTTC.